The present T cell receptor beta chain was sequenced within a study of T cell repertoires in cytomegalovirus infection (dated by TCRdb to between 2019 and 2020). Looking at the study overall: Peptide stimulations targeted recently identified HLA-C-restricted CMV epitopes, whose presentation resists viral immunomodulation, together with well-studied HLA-B-restricted epitopes. The HLA type of each donor mattered for the analysis, because public TCR beta signatures pointed to carriage of CMV infection along with the matching HLA type. The full study reports these points: Cumulative frequency of public TCR beta family members discriminated carriers of CMV infection plus the relevant HLA type in this cohort and an independent roughly 330-donor cohort. The ex vivo response was dominated by HLA-C-restricted CMV-specific TCR beta clonotypes, which also provided the single most frequent clonotype in two of eight donors.

The reads were generated on an Illumina HiSeq 1500. TCRdb cleaned the public reads at Q25 with fastp, built clones with MiXCR and kept in-frame beta chains. Records with the same CDR3 protein are collapsed into one entry carrying the most frequent genes and DNA. In all, the sample holds some 350,000 distinct CDR3 sequences, and roughly 36% of those were seen once. Clones ranked in the top ten supply 13% of the sample. Taken with the paper, the label for treatment or condition translates to: in vitro stimulation with specific CMV peptide epitopes to enrich CMV-specific T cells. The table lists this clonotype with many counts. Its recognized antigen is unknown. One base away there is no much larger clone; base qualities are not given. As encoded in the germline V gene, CDR1 is SGDLS while CDR2 is YYNGEE. Including cysteine and phenylalanine, the CDR3 has 15 amino acids. Left in the record is the CDR3 DNA by itself, 45 bases read in frame from the first base. V is shortened by 4 bases, J by 0 bases, and the region joining them spans 13 bases.

The origin of this receptor is a human donor in good health (CMV status not recorded). Some clones in this sample may be carry-over from other donors' samples. This receptor chain uses TRBV9 and TRBJ1-2; matching of 5 bases hints at TRBD1 as the D gene. The specimen comprised cultured PBMCs, sampled from culture after CMV antigen stimulation. Read as DNA, the sequence is TGTGCCAGCAGCCGGGGCTTGGGGTCTAACTATGGCTACACCTTC. Protein translation: CASSRGLGSNYGYTF.